This T cell receptor beta chain is drawn from a study of T cells after yellow fever vaccination. The wider study: Sorting on CD3, CD45RA, CCR7 and CD95 yielded EM, EMRA, CM and Tscm memory subsets.

This clonotype has a count of ten or more. The germline V gene has CDR1 SNHLY and CDR2 FYNNEI. The CDR3 contains 15 residues. V was cut by 6 bases and J by 1 base, with 15 bases left in between. TCRdb passed the 5' RACE reads through MiXCR, listing each CDR3 protein once. The data show some 27,000 distinct CDR3 sequences, with 6% to 8% seen just once and 25% held by the top ten. Study-wide points: Bulk-population clonotypes that are abundant could appear as contaminants in FACS-sorted repertoires. Almost none of the vaccine-responding clonotypes turned up in sorted memory subsets on day 0, the data showed.

This receptor was obtained from a man aged 30 to 45 who received the YFV17D yellow fever vaccine. Sample: PBMCs, either bulk or a sorted T-cell subset (CD4+, CD8+, memory, or dextramer-sorted; not recorded which), taken on the day of the yellow fever booster vaccination. The rearrangement uses TRBV2 and TRBJ1-1, with D possibly being TRBD1 (6 bases). For the CDR3, the DNA is TGTGCCAGCAGGCGCAGCCGGACAGAGAACACTGAAGCTTTCTTT. The encoded protein is CASRRSRTENTEAFF.